This TCR beta chain emerged from a study of T cell responses to AZD1222 COVID-19 vaccine. Using immunoSEQ multiplex PCR, the repertoire was profiled, and TCRdb retains in-frame clones only, with some absent. This sample has about 120,000 clones, with about 90% found just once. Study-wide results and limits: Among vaccine-associated CD4 TCRs, coverage spanned spike, with dominance at 160-218 and 743-854.

The CDR3 consists of 15 residues. Germline-derived CDR1 and CDR2 are WNHNN and SYGVQD (reference sequence). Trimming took 0 bases from V and 2 from J, leaving 8 bases between them. Notes on this clone: Its antigen is not identified.

The TCR comes from an adult in good health. J is TRBJ1-3 and V is TRBV10-1; the D is unclear. The starting material was peripheral blood, obtained on day 0 of AZD1222 vaccination. The CDR3 coding sequence is TGCGCCAGCAGTGAGTCCAGGAATGCTGGAAACACCATATATTTT. It encodes CASSESRNAGNTIYF.